The 22 T cell receptor beta chains reported below all come from one sample, sequenced in a study of T cells after yellow fever vaccination. TCRdb called the 5' RACE reads again in MiXCR, with one record for every CDR3 protein. This sample has 550,000 to 750,000 distinct CDR3 sequences, with about 13% found just once. Sequences were derived from PBMCs, sampled on the day of the yellow fever booster vaccination. The receptors were gathered from a man aged 25 to 40 who received the YFV17D yellow fever vaccine.

The chain recombines TRBV5-1 with TRBJ1-1, with TRBD1 identical over 8 bases. The length of the CDR3 is 15 residues. Germline CDR1 reads SGHRS; CDR2 reads YFSETQ. J gave up 1 base and V 4 bases, and 6 bases lay outside the gene matches. The DNA of the CDR3 is TGCGCCAGCAGCACAACAGGGGGGGAGAACACTGAAGCTTTCTTT. It yields the protein CASSTTGGENTEAFF.

There are a few counts of this clonotype. The chain links TRBV29-1 to TRBJ1-5, with D possibly TRBD1 on 5 matching bases. The CDR3 consists of 12 residues. The germline CDR1 and CDR2 sequences are SQVTM and ANQGSEA. Trimming stripped 4 bases from V and 5 bases from J, with 9 bases between. CDR3 sequence reads: CSVASGDQPQHF. The CDR3 nucleotides are TGCAGCGTTGCCTCGGGGGATCAGCCCCAGCATTTT.

The CDR3 region is CASRTTGRGTGELFF. In nucleotides, the CDR3 is TGTGCCAGCAGGACTACAGGGAGGGGCACCGGGGAGCTGTTTTTT. The chain employs TRBV12-3 or TRBV12-4 and TRBJ2-2; tentative D call: TRBD2 (7 bases). CDR3 length: 15 amino acids. Trimming cost V 6 bases and J 4 bases, with 15 bases left between them.

This clonotype came up a few times. V is TRBV20-1 and J is TRBJ2-1; D possibly corresponds to TRBD2 (6 bases). Trimming took 3 bases from V and 7 from J, leaving 16 bases between them. The CDR3 totals 14 residues. Germline V lookup: CDR1 DFQATT, CDR2 SNEGSKA (reference sequence). This chain's CDR3 is CSARSGLERNEQFF. The CDR3 DNA reads as TGCAGTGCTAGGTCGGGACTTGAAAGGAATGAGCAGTTCTTC.

This chain links TRBV5-4 with TRBJ2-3; TRBD2 aligns across 10 bases. The CDR3 runs 16 residues. Unmatched junction bases numbered 10, after V lost 4 bases and J lost 5 bases. The germline gives CDR1 SGHNT, CDR2 YYREEE (reference sequence). CDR3 amino acids: CASSGGLAVAQDTQYF. CDR3 bases: TGTGCCAGCAGCGGCGGACTAGCGGTCGCCCAAGATACGCAGTATTTT.

The genes are TRBV7-2 and TRBJ2-3, with D unclear. Trimming stripped 1 base from V and 4 bases from J, with 12 bases between. CDR3 size: 15 residues. The germline gives CDR1 SGHTA, CDR2 FQGNSA. The CDR3 nucleotides read TGTGCCAGCAGCTTAGAAAGACTTCGCGCAGATACGCAGTATTTT. Amino acids: CASSLERLRADTQYF.

This clonotype was seen ten or more times. The CDR3 reads CASSLARSGSYNEQFF. CDR3 bases: TGTGCCAGCAGCTTGGCCCGTAGCGGGAGTTACAATGAGCAGTTCTTC. The chain has TRBV5-6 and TRBJ2-1; 9 bases match TRBD2. The V gene end was trimmed by 0 bases and the J gene end by 4 bases; junction bases not matched to a gene: 5. This CDR3 is 16 amino acids long. Per the germline V gene, CDR1 is SGHDT and CDR2 is YYEEEE.

This clonotype was recorded a few times. The chain is built from TRBV30 and TRBJ2-2, with D possibly being TRBD1 (6 bases). This CDR3 is built from 14 residues. V lost 3 bases to trimming and J lost 7 bases, with 15 bases between them. CDR1 GTSNPN and CDR2 SVGIG come from the germline V gene (reference sequence). CDR3 sequence (DNA): TGTGCCTGGAGCGAGGGACACCTTGGCGGGGAGCTGTTTTTT. Translation: CAWSEGHLGGELFF. The full variable domain, rest sourced from reference TRBV30 and TRBJ2-2, is SQTIHQWPATLVQPVGSPLSLECTVEGTSNPNLYWYRQAAGRGLQLLFYSVGIGQISSEVPQNLSASRPQDRQFILSSKKLLLSDSGFYLCAWSEGHLGGELFFGEGSRLTVL.

The table lists this clonotype with many counts. The chain uses TRBV27 and TRBJ2-5; weak D call: TRBD1 (6 bases). The CDR3 totals 17 residues. The germline V gene encodes CDR1 MNHEY and CDR2 SMNVEV (reference sequence). V was shortened by 3 bases and J by 0 bases, with 17 bases between the two germline ends. The CDR3: CASSFIRDTGYQETQYF. Here the CDR3 DNA reads TGTGCCAGCAGTTTCATCCGGGACACTGGGTACCAAGAGACCCAGTACTTC.

The chain links TRBV29-1 to TRBJ2-5; TRBD1 aligns across 8 bases. V lost 6 bases to trimming and J lost 5 bases; unmatched junction nucleotides: 11. This CDR3 is built from 14 residues. Per germline, CDR1 SQVTM and CDR2 ANQGSEA. The CDR3 DNA reads as TGCAGCGTCGTGGGACAGGAAACTTGGGAGACCCAGTACTTC. It specifies CSVVGQETWETQYF. The complete variable domain, with remaining parts taken from reference TRBV29-1 and TRBJ2-5, reads SAVISQKPSRDICQRGTSLTIQCQVDSQVTMMFWYRQQPGQSLTLIATANQGSEATYESGFVIDKFPISRPNLTFSTLTVSNMSPEDSSIYLCSVVGQETWETQYFGPGTRLLVL.

This clonotype has more than one count but fewer than ten. J is TRBJ2-3 and V is TRBV12-3 or TRBV12-4; a possible D gene is TRBD2 (6 bases). The CDR3 has 16 amino acids. V gave up 5 bases and J gave up 0 bases, with 15 bases separating them. The CDR3 DNA reads as TGTGCCAGCAGTCAACGGGGGTGGGCAAGCACAGATACGCAGTATTTT. Its translation: CASSQRGWASTDTQYF.

The rearrangement joins TRBV20-1 to TRBJ2-3; TRBD1 is a possible D gene (5 bases). Germline CDR1 DFQATT, CDR2 SNEGSKA (reference sequence). CDR3 length: 15 amino acids. With 0 bases removed from V and 5 bases from J, the gap between germline ends came to 15 bases. The CDR3 nucleotides are TGCAGTGCTAGAGATGGGGCAGGGTCGGAAGATACGCAGTATTTT. As protein: CSARDGAGSEDTQYF.

The chain carries TRBV20-1 and TRBJ1-2, with D unclear. The length of the CDR3 is 13 residues. In germline, CDR1 is DFQATT, CDR2 SNEGSKA (reference sequence). Trimming cost V 4 bases and J 2 bases, with 11 bases left between them. CDR3 nucleotides: TGCAGTGCTAAGAGCAGGTTGAACTATGGCTACACCTTC. This translates into CSAKSRLNYGYTF.

This clonotype has more than one count but fewer than ten. V and J are TRBV12-3 or TRBV12-4 and TRBJ2-4; D not certain. Trimming left V 1 base short and J 7 bases short, with 5 bases between. The CDR3 consists of 12 residues. The CDR3: CASSLGMNIQYF. CDR3 nucleotides: TGTGCCAGCAGTTTAGGGATGAACATTCAGTACTTC.

Only a few counts were recorded for this clonotype. The J gene is TRBJ2-2, the V gene TRBV29-1; tentatively, D is TRBD2 (5 bases). V was pared by 2 bases and J by 8 bases, with 33 bases between. CDR1 and CDR2 from the germline V gene are SQVTM and ANQGSEA. The CDR3 is made up of 20 amino acids. CDR3 in amino acids: CSVEYPPHHTGVLGVGELFF. In DNA, the CDR3 is TGCAGCGTTGAATATCCCCCTCACCACACCGGGGTCCTGGGTGTTGGGGAGCTGTTTTTT.

This clonotype was seen a handful of times. The genes are TRBV7-3 and TRBJ2-1, with D possibly being TRBD1 or TRBD2 (5 bases each). The CDR3 has 14 residues. The V and J ends lost 2 bases and 8 bases respectively, with 13 bases between them. Germline assignment: CDR1 SGHTA and CDR2 FQGTGA. The CDR3 loop reads CASSLASGPYEQFF. As DNA, the CDR3 is TGTGCCAGCAGCTTAGCCTCGGGACCGTATGAGCAGTTCTTC.

V gene TRBV11-1 combines with J gene TRBJ2-5; the D gene could be TRBD1 or TRBD2 (5 bases each). Germline-derived CDR1 and CDR2 are SGHAT and FQDESV (reference sequence). The CDR3 runs 14 residues. V was clipped by 5 bases and J by 7 bases, with 17 bases between them. The CDR3 region is CASSVTESGVTQYF. Here the CDR3 DNA reads TGTGCCAGCAGCGTGACAGAGTCCGGGGTGACCCAGTACTTC.

The chain has TRBV21-1 and TRBJ2-7. TRBV21-1 is designated a pseudogene. The CDR3 contains 12 residues. The CDR3 DNA is TGTGCCAGCAGCAAAGATCTCTACGAGCAGTACTTC. Translation: CASSKDLYEQYF.

The chain joins TRBV6-2 or TRBV6-3 to TRBJ1-2; D uncertain. This CDR3 is 14 amino acids long. V was trimmed by 6 bases and J by 8 bases, leaving 19 bases between them. Germline values: CDR1 MNHEY, CDR2 SVGEGT. The CDR3 bases are TGTGCCAGCAGCGACAACCTAGACACCCGGGGCTACACCTTC. Translation: CASSDNLDTRGYTF.

This clonotype was counted between two and nine times. The chain links TRBV3-1 to TRBJ2-7; D is unresolved. The CDR3 contains 13 residues. The V and J ends lost 2 bases and 6 bases respectively, with 11 bases between them. Germline V gene sequence: CDR1 LGHDT, CDR2 YNNKEL (reference sequence). CDR3 coding DNA: TGTGCCAGCAGCCAAAAAAACGTTGCCGAGCAGTACTTC. It codes for CASSQKNVAEQYF.

V usage is TRBV4-3 and J usage is TRBJ2-3; D is possibly TRBD1 (5 bases). Trimming left V 1 base short and J 0 bases short, with 14 bases between. CDR1 LGHNA and CDR2 YSLEER come from the germline V gene. CDR3 size: 17 residues. CDR3 sequence: CASSQVQGPLSTDTQYF. DNA of the CDR3: TGCGCCAGCAGCCAAGTCCAGGGCCCGCTTAGCACAGATACGCAGTATTTT.

The V and J genes are TRBV23-1 and TRBJ2-7; no firm D call. TRBV23-1 is treated as an ORF (open reading frame) with a function not yet certain. The CDR3 spans 14 residues. The V gene lost 1 base and the J gene lost 2 bases, with 9 bases spanning the gap. The CDR3, as DNA: TGCGCCAGCAGTCAATTAAGGCAGACCTACGAGCAGTACTTC. Its translation: CASSQLRQTYEQYF.